This entry lists 23 T cell receptor beta chains sequenced from one sample in a study of graft-versus-host responses after intestinal transplantation. The data were produced by immunoSEQ multiplex PCR, yet TCRdb's version contains in-frame clones alone and is incomplete. The sample holds over 70,000 clones, around 86% seen once. These receptors' antigens are unknown. The sequencing here drew on unstimulated CD8+ T cells sorted from spleen or lymph node cells, taken before intestinal transplant. These receptors originate from a human donor who received an intestinal transplant.

This clone was counted a few times. The rearrangement links TRBV4-1 to TRBJ1-5, with D possibly TRBD1 on 6 matching bases. Germline-derived CDR1 and CDR2 are MGHRA and YSYEKL. This CDR3 region has 14 residues. V was pared by 0 bases and J by 5 bases, with 8 bases between. In DNA, the CDR3 is TGCGCCAGCAGCCAAGAGGCAGGGGATCAGCCCCAGCATTTT. This gives the protein CASSQEAGDQPQHF.

This chain uses TRBV13 with TRBJ1-1; D not certain. The CDR3 spans 14 residues. In germline, CDR1 is PRHDT, CDR2 FYEKMQ (reference sequence). Trimming pared 4 bases from V and 1 base from J, leaving 10 bases between. The CDR3 bases are TGTGCCAGCAGCTACCCTGGCCAGAACACTGAAGCTTTCTTT. This encodes CASSYPGQNTEAFF.

This chain connects TRBV5-6 to TRBJ2-5, with 8 bases identical to TRBD1. CDR3 size: 16 residues. With 3 bases clipped from V and 5 bases from J, the junction kept 12 bases outside the gene matches. Germline V gives CDR1 SGHDT, CDR2 YYEEEE. The CDR3 bases are TGTGCCAGCAGCTATCTACGGGGCAGGGGGCCCGAGACCCAGTACTTC. It yields the protein CASSYLRGRGPETQYF.

The chain couples TRBV14 to TRBJ2-5; 8 bases agree with TRBD1. The CDR3 extends over 15 amino acids. V dropped 2 bases and J dropped 4; count of bases not matched to a gene: 6. Germline CDR1 SGHDN, CDR2 FVKESK. In nucleotides, the CDR3 is TGTGCCAGCAGCCAATTTACAGGGGGTGCAGAGACCCAGTACTTC. Translating it yields CASSQFTGGAETQYF.

This chain uses TRBV12-5 with TRBJ1-4; D unresolved. V was pared by 7 bases and J by 4 bases, with 13 bases between. The length of the CDR3 is 14 residues. Germline V CDR1 and CDR2: LGHNT, FRNRAP. For the CDR3, the DNA is TGTGCTAGTGTGGTCGGCGGCCATAATGAAAAACTGTTTTTT. Its protein product is CASVVGGHNEKLFF.

The J gene is TRBJ2-5, the V gene TRBV11-1; the match to TRBD1 covers 10 bases. The J call may be incorrect, as the DNA end agrees better with TRBJ2-7. CDR1 is SGHAT and CDR2 is FQDESV in the germline V gene (reference sequence). The CDR3 covers 16 residues. The CDR3 region has the DNA TGTGCCAGCAGCTTAATGGGACAGGGGAGCTCCTACGAGCAGTACTTC. Encoded protein: CASSLMGQGSSYEQYF.

The rearrangement links TRBV27 to TRBJ2-5; D may be TRBD1 or TRBD2 (5 bases each). V gave up 6 bases and J gave up 1 base, with 18 bases separating them. The CDR3 has 16 amino acids. CDR1 is MNHEY and CDR2 is SMNVEV in the germline V gene (reference sequence). CDR3 sequence reads: CASSPLGEPIQETQYF. The CDR3 DNA reads as TGTGCCAGCAGCCCTTTGGGGGAACCGATCCAAGAGACCCAGTACTTC.

The genes are TRBV18 and TRBJ2-5, with no clear D. The CDR3 has 15 residues. V was trimmed by 6 bases and J by 6 bases, leaving 20 bases between them. Germline CDR1 KGHSH, CDR2 LQKENI. CDR3 in amino acids: CASSQAASTLKTQYF. CDR3 coding DNA: TGTGCCAGCTCCCAAGCAGCTAGTACTCTAAAGACCCAGTACTTC.

The gene calls are TRBV27 and TRBJ1-1, with a possible D match to TRBD1 (5 bases). This CDR3 is 12 amino acids long. With 6 bases removed from V and 5 bases from J, the gap between germline ends came to 10 bases. CDR1 and CDR2 from the germline V gene are MNHEY and SMNVEV (reference sequence). CDR3 in amino acids: CASRGGWTEAFF. CDR3 nucleotide sequence: TGTGCCAGCAGGGGGGGGTGGACTGAAGCTTTCTTT.

The rearrangement uses TRBV9 and TRBJ1-2; 8 bases agree with TRBD1. This CDR3 is built from 17 residues. The V gene end was trimmed by 4 bases and the J gene end by 1 base; junction bases not matched to a gene: 12. In germline, CDR1 is SGDLS, CDR2 YYNGEE. The CDR3 coding sequence is TGTGCCAGCAGCTCAGCCGGGACAGGCTTCTTTAACTATGGCTACACCTTC. It is translated as CASSSAGTGFFNYGYTF.

The chain carries TRBV10-3 and TRBJ2-1, with no clear D. This CDR3 contains 13 residues. Germline-derived CDR1 and CDR2 are ENHRY and SYGVKD. V dropped 6 bases and J dropped 0 bases, with 6 bases sitting between them. DNA for the CDR3: TGTGCCATCAGACAGACCTCCTACAATGAGCAGTTCTTC. The encoded protein is CAIRQTSYNEQFF.

J is TRBJ1-4 and V is TRBV25-1; no clear D. Deletions cut 6 bases from V and 2 bases from J, with 7 bases between. CDR1 and CDR2 (germline): MGHDK, SYGVNS. The CDR3 has 13 amino acids. CDR3 coding DNA: TGTGCCAGCAGGCGAGGGACTAATGAAAAACTGTTTTTT. Translating it yields CASRRGTNEKLFF.

The V gene is TRBV2, the J gene TRBJ2-1, with D unclear. The CDR3 sequence is 15 residues long. From germline, CDR1 is SNHLY and CDR2 FYNNEI. V lost 2 bases and J lost 0, with 8 bases in between. The CDR3 DNA reads TGTGCCAGCAGTGAACTGGGGTTCTCCTACAATGAGCAGTTCTTC. Amino acids: CASSELGFSYNEQFF.

The chain links TRBV5-6 to TRBJ2-3; D unclear. CDR1 is SGHDT and CDR2 is YYEEEE in the germline V gene. The V end lost 4 bases, the J end lost 2 bases, and 11 bases lay between the germline ends. This CDR3 contains 14 residues. The CDR3 loop is CASSTGRPTDTQYF. The CDR3 DNA is TGTGCCAGCAGCACCGGACGGCCCACAGATACGCAGTATTTT.

The V gene is TRBV7-9, the J gene TRBJ2-1; TRBD2 aligns across 10 bases. The CDR3 covers 15 residues. The V and J ends lost 2 bases and 6 bases, in that order; junction bases with no gene match: 4. The germline V gene has CDR1 SEHNR and CDR2 FQNEAQ (reference sequence). CDR3 residues: CASSLRLAGANEQFF. The DNA of the CDR3 is TGTGCCAGCAGCTTACGGCTAGCGGGGGCCAATGAGCAGTTCTTC.

The table lists this clone with a few counts. V usage is TRBV7-6 and J usage is TRBJ1-3; 7 nucleotides align to TRBD1. The germline V gene has CDR1 SGHVS and CDR2 FNYEAQ. The V segment lost 0 bases and the J segment 3 bases; nucleotides outside the gene matches: 2. The CDR3 is made up of 15 amino acids. CDR3 sequence (DNA): TGTGCCAGCAGCTTAGCGACAGGGAATGGAAACACCATATATTTT. Protein product: CASSLATGNGNTIYF.

This clone has only one observation. V and J are TRBV4-1 and TRBJ2-7, with 11 bases fitting TRBD2. Trimming at V came to 2 bases and at J to 2 bases, leaving 2 bases not matched to a gene. This CDR3 is built from 15 residues. Germline V lookup: CDR1 MGHRA, CDR2 YSYEKL. CDR3 bases: TGCGCCAGCAGCCAACTAGCGGGAGGTCCCTACGAGCAGTACTTC. Translated, it gives CASSQLAGGPYEQYF.

This rearrangement joins TRBV28 to TRBJ1-2; D perhaps matches TRBD1 (6 bases). The V end lost 2 bases, the J end lost 1 base, and 11 bases lay between the germline ends. CDR3 size: 15 residues. The germline V gene has CDR1 MDHEN and CDR2 SYDVKM. The CDR3 region is CASSLGQSFNYGYTF. CDR3 nucleotide sequence: TGTGCCAGCAGTTTAGGACAGAGTTTTAACTATGGCTACACCTTC.

The DNA of the CDR3 is TGTGCCAGCAGCTTTGGACTAGCGGGACGGATTACCTACGAGCAGTACTTC. Translated, it gives CASSFGLAGRITYEQYF. The V and J genes are TRBV5-6 and TRBJ2-7; 12 bases are a match to TRBD2. Germline trimming cut 2 bases from V and 2 bases from J; bases unmatched to any gene: 8. This CDR3 comprises 17 residues. The germline V gene encodes CDR1 SGHDT and CDR2 YYEEEE.

This clone was detected only a few times. The rearrangement links TRBV5-6 to TRBJ1-5; a possible D gene is TRBD1 (6 bases). Between the trimmed V and J ends, which lost 0 bases and 7 bases, there was a span of 26 bases. The V gene's germline CDR1 is SGHDT and CDR2 YYEEEE. This CDR3 has 19 amino acids. In nucleotides, the CDR3 is TGTGCCAGCAGCTTGGGTGAAGGGGTCGGGGGCGGAGGTGACCAGCCCCAGCATTTT. Its protein is CASSLGEGVGGGGDQPQHF.

The rearrangement joins TRBV20-1 to TRBJ2-1; no definite D call. From germline, CDR1 is DFQATT and CDR2 SNEGSKA (reference sequence). V was clipped by 3 bases and J by 4 bases, with 4 bases between them. The CDR3 is 11 amino acids. The CDR3: CSASRYNEQFF. The CDR3 nucleotides read TGCAGTGCTAGTCGATACAATGAGCAGTTCTTC.

In this sample, this clone turned up once. The V gene is TRBV4-1, the J gene TRBJ1-1; 11 bases agree with TRBD1. CDR1 and CDR2 (germline): MGHRA, YSYEKL. Trimming removed 4 bases from V and 5 bases from J; junction bases left unmatched: 9. CDR3 length: 16 amino acids. CDR3 sequence reads: CASSPFGTGGGTEAFF. CDR3 nucleotides: TGCGCCAGCAGCCCGTTCGGGACAGGGGGAGGAACTGAAGCTTTCTTT.

The chain has TRBV7-9 and TRBJ2-7; 9 nucleotides agree with TRBD1. CDR3 size: 14 residues. With V trimmed by 5 bases and J by 4 bases, 6 bases remained unmatched. In germline, CDR1 is SEHNR, CDR2 FQNEAQ (reference sequence). CDR3 bases: TGTGCCAGCAGCACGGACAGGGGTTGGTACGAGCAGTACTTC. Its protein is CASSTDRGWYEQYF.